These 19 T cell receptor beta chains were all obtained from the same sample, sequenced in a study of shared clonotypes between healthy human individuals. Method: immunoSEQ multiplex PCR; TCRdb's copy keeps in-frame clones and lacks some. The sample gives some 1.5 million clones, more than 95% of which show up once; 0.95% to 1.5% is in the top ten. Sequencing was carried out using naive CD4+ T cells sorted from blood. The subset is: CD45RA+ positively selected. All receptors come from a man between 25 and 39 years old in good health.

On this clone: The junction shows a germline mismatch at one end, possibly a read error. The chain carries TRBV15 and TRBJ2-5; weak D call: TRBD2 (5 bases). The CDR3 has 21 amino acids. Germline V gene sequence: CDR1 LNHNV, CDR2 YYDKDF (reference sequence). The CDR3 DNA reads TGTGCCACCAGCGGAGAAATCAATGAGGGAAAAAGGTTGGTCCCACAAGAGACCCAGTACTTC. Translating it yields CATSGEINEGKRLVPQETQYF.

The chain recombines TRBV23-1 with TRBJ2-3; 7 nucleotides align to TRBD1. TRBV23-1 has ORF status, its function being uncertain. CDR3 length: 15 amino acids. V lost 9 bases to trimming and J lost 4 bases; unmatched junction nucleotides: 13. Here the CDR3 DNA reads TGCGCCAGTCCCGACAGGGCTGGTTTGGCAGATACGCAGTATTTT. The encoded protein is CASPDRAGLADTQYF.

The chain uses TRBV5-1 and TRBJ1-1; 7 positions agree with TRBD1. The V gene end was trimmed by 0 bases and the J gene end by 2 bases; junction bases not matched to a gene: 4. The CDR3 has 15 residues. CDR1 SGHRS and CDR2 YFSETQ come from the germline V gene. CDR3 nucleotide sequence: TGCGCCAGCAGCTTGGAGGGGGCCGGAAACACTGAAGCTTTCTTT. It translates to CASSLEGAGNTEAFF.

The CDR3 spells CASSYTGQNNEQFF. The DNA of the CDR3 is TGTGCCAGCAGTTACACGGGACAGAACAATGAGCAGTTCTTC. The chain uses TRBV6-5 and TRBJ2-1; 7 bases map to TRBD1. The CDR3 runs to 14 residues. With V trimmed by 2 bases and J by 5 bases, 3 bases remained unmatched. Germline values: CDR1 MNHEY, CDR2 SVGAGI.

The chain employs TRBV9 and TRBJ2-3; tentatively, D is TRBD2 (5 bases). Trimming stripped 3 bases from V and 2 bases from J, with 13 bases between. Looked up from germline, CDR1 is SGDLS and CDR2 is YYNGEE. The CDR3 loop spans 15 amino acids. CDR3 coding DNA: TGTGCCAGCAGCGCAAGAGCGGAACTCACAGATACGCAGTATTTT. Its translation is CASSARAELTDTQYF.

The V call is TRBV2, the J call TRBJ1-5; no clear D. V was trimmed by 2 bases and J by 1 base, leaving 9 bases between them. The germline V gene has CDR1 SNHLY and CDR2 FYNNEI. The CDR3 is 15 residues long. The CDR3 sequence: CASSEPGQSNQPQHF. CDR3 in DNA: TGTGCCAGCAGTGAACCGGGCCAAAGCAATCAGCCCCAGCATTTT.

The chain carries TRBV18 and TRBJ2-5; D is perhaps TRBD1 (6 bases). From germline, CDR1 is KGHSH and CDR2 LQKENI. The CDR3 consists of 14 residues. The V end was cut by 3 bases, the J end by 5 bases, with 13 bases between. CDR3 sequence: CASSPQQGWETQYF. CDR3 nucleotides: TGTGCCAGCTCACCTCAACAGGGATGGGAGACCCAGTACTTC.

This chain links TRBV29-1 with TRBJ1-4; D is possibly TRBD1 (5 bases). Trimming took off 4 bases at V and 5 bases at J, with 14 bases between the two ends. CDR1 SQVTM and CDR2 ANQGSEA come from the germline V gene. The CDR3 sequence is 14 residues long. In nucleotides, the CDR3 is TGCAGCGTTGCCTCTGACAGTCGCAATGAAAAACTGTTTTTT. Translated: CSVASDSRNEKLFF. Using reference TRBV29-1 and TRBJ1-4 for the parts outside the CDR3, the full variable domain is SAVISQKPSRDICQRGTSLTIQCQVDSQVTMMFWYRQQPGQSLTLIATANQGSEATYESGFVIDKFPISRPNLTFSTLTVSNMSPEDSSIYLCSVASDSRNEKLFFGSGTQLSVL.

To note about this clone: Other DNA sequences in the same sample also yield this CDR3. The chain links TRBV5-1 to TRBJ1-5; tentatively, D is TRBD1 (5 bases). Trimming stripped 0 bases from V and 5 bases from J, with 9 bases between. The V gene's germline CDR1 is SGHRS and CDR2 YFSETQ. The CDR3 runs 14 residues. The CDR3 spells CASSLGGVDQPQHF. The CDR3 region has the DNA TGCGCCAGCAGCTTGGGAGGGGTGGATCAGCCCCAGCATTTT.

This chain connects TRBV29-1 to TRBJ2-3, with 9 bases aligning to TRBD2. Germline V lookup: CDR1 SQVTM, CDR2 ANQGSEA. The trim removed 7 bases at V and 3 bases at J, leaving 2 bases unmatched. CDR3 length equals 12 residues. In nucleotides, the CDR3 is TGCAGCGGGCGGGGGGGTACAGATACGCAGTATTTT. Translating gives CSGRGGTDTQYF.

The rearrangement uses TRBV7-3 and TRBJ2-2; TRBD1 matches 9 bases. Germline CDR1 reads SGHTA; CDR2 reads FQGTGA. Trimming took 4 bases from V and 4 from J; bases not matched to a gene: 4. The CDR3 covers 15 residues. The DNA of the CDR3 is TGTGCCAGCAGCTCCCGGGACAGGGTCACCGGGGAGCTGTTTTTT. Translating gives CASSSRDRVTGELFF.

CDR3 region: CASRGQGGTSGSYNEQFF. The CDR3 DNA reads TGTGCCAGCAGAGGACAGGGGGGGACTAGCGGGAGCTACAATGAGCAGTTCTTC. V gene TRBV27 combines with J gene TRBJ2-1, with 14 bases identical to TRBD2. Germline values: CDR1 MNHEY, CDR2 SMNVEV (reference sequence). V lost 6 bases to trimming and J lost 3 bases; unmatched junction nucleotides: 10. This CDR3 region has 18 residues.

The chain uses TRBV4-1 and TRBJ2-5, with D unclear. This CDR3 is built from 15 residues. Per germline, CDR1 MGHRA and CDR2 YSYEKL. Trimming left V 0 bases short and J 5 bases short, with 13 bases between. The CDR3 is CASSQDPPRPETQYF. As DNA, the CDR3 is TGCGCCAGCAGCCAAGATCCTCCTAGACCCGAGACCCAGTACTTC.

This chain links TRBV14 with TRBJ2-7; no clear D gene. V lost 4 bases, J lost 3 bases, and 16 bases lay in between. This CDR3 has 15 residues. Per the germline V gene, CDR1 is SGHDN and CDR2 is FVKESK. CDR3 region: CASSRGPRDGYEQYF. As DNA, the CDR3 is TGTGCCAGCAGCCGTGGACCGCGCGATGGCTACGAGCAGTACTTC.

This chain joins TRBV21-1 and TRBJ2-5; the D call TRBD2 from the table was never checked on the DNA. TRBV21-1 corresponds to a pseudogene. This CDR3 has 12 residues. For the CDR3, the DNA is TGTGCCAGAATGGAGGGGCAAGAGACCCAGTACTTC. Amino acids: CARMEGQETQYF.

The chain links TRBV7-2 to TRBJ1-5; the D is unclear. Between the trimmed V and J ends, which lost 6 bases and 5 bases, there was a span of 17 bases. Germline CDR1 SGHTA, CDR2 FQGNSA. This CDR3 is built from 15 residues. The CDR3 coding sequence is TGTGCCAGCAGAGCCGAGGGAGGGTACTATCAGCCCCAGCATTTT. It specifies CASRAEGGYYQPQHF.

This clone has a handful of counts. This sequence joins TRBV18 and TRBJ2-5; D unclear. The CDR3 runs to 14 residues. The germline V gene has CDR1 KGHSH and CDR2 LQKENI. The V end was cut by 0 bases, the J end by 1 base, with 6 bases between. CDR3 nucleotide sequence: TGTGCCAGCTCACCACCGTACAGCCAAGAGACCCAGTACTTC. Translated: CASSPPYSQETQYF. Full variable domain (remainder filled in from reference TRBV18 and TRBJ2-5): NAGVMQNPRHLVRRRGQEARLRCSPMKGHSHVYWYRQLPEEGLKFMVYLQKENIIDESGMPKERFSAEFPKEGPSILRIQQVVRGDSAAYFCASSPPYSQETQYFGPGTRLLVL.

CDR3 coding DNA: TGTGCCAGCAGGAAAACAGGCTCCTACAATGAGCAGTTCTTC. It translates to CASRKTGSYNEQFF. The V and J genes are TRBV6-1 and TRBJ2-1, with a tentative D call TRBD1 (5 bases). The V gene lost 6 bases and the J gene lost 0 bases, with 9 bases spanning the gap. CDR1 and CDR2 from the germline V gene are MNHNS and SASEGT. The CDR3 runs 14 residues.

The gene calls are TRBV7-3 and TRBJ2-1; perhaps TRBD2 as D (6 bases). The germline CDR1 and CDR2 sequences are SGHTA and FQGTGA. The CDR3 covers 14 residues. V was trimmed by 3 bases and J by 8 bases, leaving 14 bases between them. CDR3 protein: CASSLSWRRDEQFF. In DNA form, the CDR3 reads TGTGCCAGCAGCTTGTCGTGGAGGAGGGATGAGCAGTTCTTC.